A single T cell receptor (beta chain) is shown here with its context. Germline CDR1 MDHEN, CDR2 SYDVKM. The CDR3 totals 14 residues. Trimming at V came to 5 bases and at J to 5 bases, leaving 5 bases not matched to a gene. Original methodology: By means of reference gene primer amplification, nucleated cell counts were estimated. TCRdb's table, derived via immunoSEQ multiplex PCR, lists solely in-frame clones and lacks some. V, J and clone size reflect that table, while D and trimming were determined from the DNA. Of over 130,000 clones in the sample, roughly 85% were seen once. The source of the sample is a study of blood T cell repertoires in COVID-19. Study details: PBMCs, B-cell-depleted T cells, or T cells were the source of the cDNA or gDNA that made up the material.

Participant age was roughly 18 to 100 years, and participants resided in around 24 US areas. Cohorts were determined from participant-reported clinical history. The V call is TRBV28, the J call TRBJ1-4; TRBD1 agrees at 7 bases. The sequenced sample was PBMCs or T cells enriched from blood (not recorded which). The TCR sequence derives from a woman aged 45-65 years who had recovered from COVID-19. The CDR3 nucleotides are TGTGCCAGCAGTCCTCCGGACAGGAATGAAAAACTGTTTTTT. Translation gives CASSPPDRNEKLFF.